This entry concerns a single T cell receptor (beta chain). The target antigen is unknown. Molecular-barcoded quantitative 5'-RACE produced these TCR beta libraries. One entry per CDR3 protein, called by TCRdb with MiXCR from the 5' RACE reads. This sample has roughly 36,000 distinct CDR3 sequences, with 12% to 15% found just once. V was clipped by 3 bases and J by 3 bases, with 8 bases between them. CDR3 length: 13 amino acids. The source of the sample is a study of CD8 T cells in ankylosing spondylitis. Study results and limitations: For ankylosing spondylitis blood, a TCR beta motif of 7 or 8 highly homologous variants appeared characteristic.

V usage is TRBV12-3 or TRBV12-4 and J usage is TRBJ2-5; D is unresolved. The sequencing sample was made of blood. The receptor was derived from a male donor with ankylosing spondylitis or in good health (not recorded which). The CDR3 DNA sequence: TGTGCCAGCAGTTTGTTTCTTAAAGAGACCCAGTACTTC. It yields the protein CASSLFLKETQYF.